This TCR beta chain emerged from a study of blood T cell repertoires in COVID-19 (TCRdb year 2020). For the wider study: The collaborator samples originated in the United States, Italy and Spain and spanned the acute and convalescent phases of COVID-19. The prospective study material was composed of cDNA or gDNA derived from T cells, B-cell-depleted T cells, or PBMCs. Subjects who had been exposed to COVID-19, were actively infected with it, or had recovered from it provided the deeply sampled blood TCRbeta repertoires that made up the dataset. The repertoires were released in a freely available public database intended as a resource for research on the immune response to SARS-CoV-2. The samples were drawn from the first 160 participants of the ongoing ImmuneRACE study and from 950 to 1,500 subjects provided by 6 global collaborators. A de-identified subject ID, COVID-19 status, age in years and sex were almost always included in the sample metadata. Where available, HLA class I and class II types were taken from metadata supplied by the sample provider and were not determined by assay-based typing.

TCRbeta CDR3 regions were amplified from genomic DNA by means of the immunoSEQ Assay, a bias-controlled multiplex PCR. For the original study's pipeline: Within the assay, amplification of reference gene primers was used to estimate how many nucleated cells each sample contained. Sequence reads were collapsed and filtered to measure the absolute abundance of every unique TCRbeta CDR3 rearrangement. For each sample, productive Simpson clonality was calculated as the square root of Simpson's diversity index over productive rearrangements. The immuneACCESS repertoire file appears here via TCRdb, limited to in-frame rearrangements. These files lack a portion of the clones; in checked studies, under half of the deficit traces to unresolved V genes, and the cause of the others is not known. V and J calls and clone size follow that table, whereas D and trimming were derived from the DNA. Across this sample there are around 220,000 clones, with 85% to 90% seen only once. Over 2% of the sample is held by the ten biggest clonotypes.

Turning to this clone: Its antigen has not been determined. No base quality information exists; no much larger clone differs at one position.

CDR1 and CDR2, looked up from the germline V gene, are SGHAT and FQNNGV. Measured from the cysteine to the phenylalanine, the CDR3 is 15 residues long. The CDR3 DNA has 45 bases and is translated from base 1. V trim: 5 bases; J trim: 5 bases; unmatched bases: 7. What the study reported, not specific to this receptor: The quantity of clinical and demographic metadata differed by source and by participant and was supplied without curation.

Whole blood was collected in K2EDTA tubes by collaborating institutions according to the institutions' own protocols. For TCRbeta analysis, collaborators shipped samples in one of three forms: frozen whole blood, isolated PBMCs, or DNA extracted from either of those sample types. Sequenced: peripheral blood. The receptor was derived from a woman in her 50s with acute or convalescent COVID-19. The chain uses TRBV11-2 and TRBJ2-1, and 9 junction bases match TRBD2. The nucleotide sequence is given as TGTGCCAGCAGCCCCGGGACTAGCAGGAACAATGAGCAGTTCTTC. It translates to CASSPGTSRNNEQFF.